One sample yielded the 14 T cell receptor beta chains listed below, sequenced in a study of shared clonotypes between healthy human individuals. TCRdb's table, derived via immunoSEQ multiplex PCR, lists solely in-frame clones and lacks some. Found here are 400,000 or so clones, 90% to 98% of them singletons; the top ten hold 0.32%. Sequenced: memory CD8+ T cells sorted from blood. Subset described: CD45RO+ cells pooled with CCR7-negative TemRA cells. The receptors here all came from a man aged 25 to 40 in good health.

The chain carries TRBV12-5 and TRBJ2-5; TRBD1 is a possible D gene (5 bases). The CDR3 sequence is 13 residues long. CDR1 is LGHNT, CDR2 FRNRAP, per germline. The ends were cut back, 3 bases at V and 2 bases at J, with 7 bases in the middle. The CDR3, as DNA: TGTGCTAGTGGTTTCCAGGGACAAGAGACCCAGTACTTC. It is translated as CASGFQGQETQYF.

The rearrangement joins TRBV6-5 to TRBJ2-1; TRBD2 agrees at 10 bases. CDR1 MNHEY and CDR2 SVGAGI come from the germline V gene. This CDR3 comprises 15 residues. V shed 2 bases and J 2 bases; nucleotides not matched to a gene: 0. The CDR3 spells CASSYGLAAYNEQFF. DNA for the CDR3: TGTGCCAGCAGTTACGGACTAGCGGCCTACAATGAGCAGTTCTTC.

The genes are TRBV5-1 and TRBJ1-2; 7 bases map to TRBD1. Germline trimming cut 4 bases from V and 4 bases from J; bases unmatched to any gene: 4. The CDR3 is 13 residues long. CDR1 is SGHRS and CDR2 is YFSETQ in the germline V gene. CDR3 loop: CASSEGQLYGYTF. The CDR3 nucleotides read TGCGCCAGCAGCGAGGGACAGCTCTATGGCTACACCTTC.

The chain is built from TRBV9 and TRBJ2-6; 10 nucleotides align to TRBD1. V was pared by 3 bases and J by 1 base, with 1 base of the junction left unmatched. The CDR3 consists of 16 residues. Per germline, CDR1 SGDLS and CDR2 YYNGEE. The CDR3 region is CASSGQGASGANVLTF. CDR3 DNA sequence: TGTGCCAGCAGCGGACAGGGGGCGTCTGGGGCCAACGTCCTGACTTTC.

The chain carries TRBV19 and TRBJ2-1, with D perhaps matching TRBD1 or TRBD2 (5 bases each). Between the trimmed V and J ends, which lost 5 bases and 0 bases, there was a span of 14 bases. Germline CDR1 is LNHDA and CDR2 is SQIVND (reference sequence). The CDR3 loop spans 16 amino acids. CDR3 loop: CASSGSGRTSYNEQFF. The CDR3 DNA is TGTGCCAGTAGTGGGTCGGGACGCACCTCCTACAATGAGCAGTTCTTC.

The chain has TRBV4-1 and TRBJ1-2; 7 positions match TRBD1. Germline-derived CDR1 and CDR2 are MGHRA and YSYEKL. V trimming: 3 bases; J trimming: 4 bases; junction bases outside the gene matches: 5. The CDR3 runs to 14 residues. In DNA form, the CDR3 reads TGCGCCAGCAGCCAGGTTGGACAGGTCTATGGCTACACCTTC. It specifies CASSQVGQVYGYTF.

CDR3 in amino acids: CASSVQGGTYEQYF. CDR3 sequence (DNA): TGTGCCAGCAGCGTACAGGGGGGGACCTACGAGCAGTACTTC. V and J are TRBV5-5 and TRBJ2-7; perhaps TRBD1 as D (8 bases). Trimming stripped 4 bases from V and 2 bases from J, with 13 bases between. The CDR3 totals 14 residues. The germline gives CDR1 SGHKS, CDR2 YYEKEE (reference sequence). Supplemented by reference TRBV5-5 and TRBJ2-7, the full variable domain reads DAGVTQSPTHLIKTRGQQVTLRCSPISGHKSVSWYQQVLGQGPQFIFQYYEKEERGRGNFPDRFSARQFPNYSSELNVNALLLGDSALYLCASSVQGGTYEQYFGPGTRLTVT.

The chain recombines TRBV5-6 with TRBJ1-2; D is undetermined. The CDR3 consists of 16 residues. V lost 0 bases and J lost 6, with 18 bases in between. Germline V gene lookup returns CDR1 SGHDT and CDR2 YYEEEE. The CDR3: CASSLARRLRIDGYTF. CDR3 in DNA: TGTGCCAGCAGCTTGGCCCGACGACTCAGGATAGATGGCTACACCTTC.

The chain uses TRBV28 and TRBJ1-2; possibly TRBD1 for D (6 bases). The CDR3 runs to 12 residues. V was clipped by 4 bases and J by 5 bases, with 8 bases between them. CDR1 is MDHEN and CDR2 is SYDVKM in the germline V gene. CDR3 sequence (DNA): TGTGCCAGCAGTTGGGACAAATATGGCTACACCTTC. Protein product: CASSWDKYGYTF.

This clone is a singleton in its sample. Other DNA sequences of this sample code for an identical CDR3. CDR3 nucleotides: TGTGCCAGCAGTGAATTTTACGAGCAGTACTTC. The encoded protein is CASSEFYEQYF. The V gene is TRBV25-1, the J gene TRBJ2-7; D not resolved. CDR3 size: 11 residues. Trimming shortened V by 1 base and J by 4 bases, and 2 bases separated the two germline ends. CDR1 is MGHDK and CDR2 is SYGVNS in the germline V gene.

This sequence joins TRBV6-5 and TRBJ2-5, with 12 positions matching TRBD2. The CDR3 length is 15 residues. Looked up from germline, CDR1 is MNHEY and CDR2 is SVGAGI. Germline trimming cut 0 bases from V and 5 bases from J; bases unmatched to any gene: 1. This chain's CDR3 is CASSYSGTSGETQYF. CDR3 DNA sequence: TGTGCCAGCAGTTACTCGGGGACTAGCGGGGAGACCCAGTACTTC.

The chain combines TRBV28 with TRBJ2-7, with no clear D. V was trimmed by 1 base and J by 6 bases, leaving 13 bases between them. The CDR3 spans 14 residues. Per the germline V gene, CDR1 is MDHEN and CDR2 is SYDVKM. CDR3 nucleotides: TGTGCCAGCAGTTTATCCCCAACAGTAACCGAGCAGTACTTC. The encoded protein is CASSLSPTVTEQYF. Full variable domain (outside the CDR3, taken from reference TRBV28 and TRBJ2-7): DVKVTQSSRYLVKRTGEKVFLECVQDMDHENMFWYRQDPGLGLRLIYFSYDVKMKEKGDIPEGYSVSREKKERFSLILESASTNQTSMYLCASSLSPTVTEQYFGPGTRLTVT.

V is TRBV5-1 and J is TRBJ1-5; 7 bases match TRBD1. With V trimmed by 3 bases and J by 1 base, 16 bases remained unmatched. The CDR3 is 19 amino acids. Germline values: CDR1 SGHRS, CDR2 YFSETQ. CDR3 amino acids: CASSCPRGEVCTSNQPQHF. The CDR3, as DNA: TGCGCCAGCAGCTGCCCCAGGGGGGAGGTCTGTACGAGCAATCAGCCCCAGCATTTT.

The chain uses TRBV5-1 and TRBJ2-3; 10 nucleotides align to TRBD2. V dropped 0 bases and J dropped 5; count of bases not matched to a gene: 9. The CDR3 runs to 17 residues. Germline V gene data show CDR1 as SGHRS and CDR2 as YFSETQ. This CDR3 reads CASSLGVWLAGEDTQYF. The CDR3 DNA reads TGCGCCAGCAGCTTGGGAGTTTGGCTAGCGGGAGAAGATACGCAGTATTTT.